Below, 21 T cell receptor beta chains from the same sample are listed, as sequenced in a study of T-cell memory formation after mild COVID-19. TCRdb reprocessed the 5' RACE reads via MiXCR and lists one record per CDR3 protein. Among roughly 400,000 distinct CDR3 sequences, about 17% were seen once, and the ten largest hold approximately 21%. What was sequenced was PBMCs or a T cell subset sorted from them (not recorded which). These receptors all stem from a man between 18 and 29 years old who had mild COVID-19 (a few samples of this study predate the infection). Cell type and time point are not known.

This chain uses TRBV6-5 with TRBJ2-2, with 7 bases lining up with TRBD2. V was clipped by 8 bases and J by 5 bases; unmatched bases: 11. This CDR3 has 15 residues. Germline loops: CDR1 MNHEY, CDR2 SVGAGI. The CDR3 DNA reads as TGTGCCAGCTCAGTTACACTGCGGGGGACCGGGGAGCTGTTTTTT. Its translation: CASSVTLRGTGELFF.

This clonotype was seen a handful of times. V usage is TRBV6-5 and J usage is TRBJ1-2; 7 nucleotides line up with TRBD1. The germline gives CDR1 MNHEY, CDR2 SVGAGI. The CDR3 is made up of 15 amino acids. Trimming cost V 0 bases and J 5 bases; bases outside gene matches: 6. This CDR3 is CASSYSWTGTYGYTF. CDR3 nucleotide sequence: TGTGCCAGCAGTTACTCGTGGACAGGCACTTATGGCTACACCTTC.

The chain joins TRBV5-1 to TRBJ2-7; D is unresolved. V lost 4 bases, J lost 2 bases, and 13 bases lay in between. CDR1 is SGHRS and CDR2 is YFSETQ in the germline V gene. The CDR3 loop spans 14 amino acids. CDR3 coding DNA: TGCGCCAGCAGCCCAGGACCAAGCGCCTACGAGCAGTACGTC. Protein: CASSPGPSAYEQYV.

This clonotype was counted a few times. This chain's CDR3 is CASYQGGSYNEQFF. In DNA, the CDR3 is TGTGCCAGCTATCAGGGGGGCTCCTACAATGAGCAGTTCTTC. J is TRBJ2-1 and V is TRBV6-5; possible D gene TRBD1, 7 bases. CDR3 size: 14 residues. Looked up from germline, CDR1 is MNHEY and CDR2 is SVGAGI. V was cut by 8 bases and J by 0 bases, with 11 bases left in between.

The CDR3 sequence is CASSQGGAVATNEKLFF. In DNA form, the CDR3 reads TGTGCCAGCAGCCAAGGAGGGGCGGTTGCAACTAATGAAAAACTGTTTTTT. V usage is TRBV4-2 and J usage is TRBJ1-4; possibly TRBD1 for D (5 bases). The CDR3 has 17 residues. The V and J ends lost 1 base and 0 bases respectively, with 12 bases between them. CDR1 is LGHNA, CDR2 YNFKEQ, per germline.

J is TRBJ2-7 and V is TRBV29-1, with TRBD1 identical over 7 bases. Trimming at V came to 4 bases and at J to 3 bases, leaving 6 bases not matched to a gene. Germline V gene sequence: CDR1 SQVTM, CDR2 ANQGSEA. The CDR3 spans 13 residues. DNA of the CDR3: TGCAGCGTTGGCCGGGACAGCCTCTACGAGCAGTACTTC. Translation: CSVGRDSLYEQYF.

V is TRBV7-9 and J is TRBJ2-7; unclear D gene. Germline lookup yields CDR1 SEHNR and CDR2 FQNEAQ (reference sequence). V was shortened by 5 bases and J by 5 bases, with 13 bases between the two germline ends. This CDR3 spans 13 amino acids. The CDR3 nucleotides are TGTGCCAGCAGCCGCCCCGACCGTCACGAGCAGTACTTC. Translating it yields CASSRPDRHEQYF.

This chain connects TRBV7-3 to TRBJ2-1; 7 nucleotides line up with TRBD2. Germline CDR1 and CDR2: SGHTA and FQGTGA. The CDR3 totals 15 residues. The trim removed 5 bases at V and 2 bases at J, leaving 6 bases unmatched. In nucleotides, the CDR3 is TGTGCCAGCAGCCCCCGGGACTACCCCTACAATGAGCAGTTCTTC. It specifies CASSPRDYPYNEQFF.

V usage is TRBV3-1 and J usage is TRBJ1-1; D is uncertain. The CDR3 has 16 residues. CDR1 LGHDT and CDR2 YNNKEL come from the germline V gene (reference sequence). V gave up 4 bases and J gave up 3 bases, with 18 bases separating them. The CDR3 sequence: CASSPSDGGKHTEAFF. The CDR3 DNA reads TGTGCCAGCAGCCCTAGCGACGGAGGAAAACACACTGAAGCTTTCTTT.

There are a few counts of this clonotype. This sequence joins TRBV4-3 and TRBJ2-4; 9 bases fit TRBD1. The CDR3 length is 15 residues. The germline gives CDR1 LGHNA, CDR2 YSLEER. The J segment lost 7 bases and the V segment lost 3 bases, leaving 7 bases of the junction unmatched. The CDR3 DNA follows: TGCGCCAGCAGCCAGACAGGACAGGGGAGGAACATTCAGTACTTC. Translating it yields CASSQTGQGRNIQYF.

The rearrangement joins TRBV7-9 to TRBJ1-1, with a tentative D call TRBD1 (5 bases). The germline CDR1 and CDR2 sequences are SEHNR and FQNEAQ (reference sequence). This CDR3 is 15 amino acids long. V dropped 5 bases and J dropped 0 bases, with 13 bases sitting between them. The CDR3 DNA sequence: TGTGCCAGCAGCCTAGGGTGGGGGATGAACACTGAAGCTTTCTTT. Translation: CASSLGWGMNTEAFF.

This chain connects TRBV11-2 to TRBJ2-2; TRBD1 aligns across 8 bases. Germline V gene lookup returns CDR1 SGHAT and CDR2 FQNNGV. V gave up 5 bases and J gave up 6 bases; unmatched junction bases: 11. The CDR3 runs to 16 residues. As DNA, the CDR3 is TGTGCCAGCAGCCTCGTGGGGACAGGCTTCTCCGGGGAGCTGTTTTTT. Translating gives CASSLVGTGFSGELFF.

The table lists this clonotype with a few counts. The chain links TRBV20-1 to TRBJ2-5; TRBD2 aligns across 11 bases. CDR1 and CDR2 (germline): DFQATT, SNEGSKA (reference sequence). CDR3 size: 15 residues. Unmatched junction bases numbered 6, after V lost 1 base and J lost 5 bases. The CDR3 sequence: CSARVLAGGTETQYF. The CDR3 nucleotides read TGCAGTGCTAGAGTGCTAGCGGGGGGTACCGAGACCCAGTACTTC.

This clonotype was counted many times. The J gene is TRBJ2-7, the V gene TRBV7-8; possibly TRBD1 or TRBD2 for D (5 bases each). The CDR3 is 13 amino acids. V was trimmed by 5 bases and J by 0 bases, leaving 8 bases between them. The V gene's germline CDR1 is SGHVS and CDR2 FQNEAQ. The CDR3 DNA sequence: TGTGCCAGCAGCGAGGGACCCTCCTACGAGCAGTACTTC. This translates into CASSEGPSYEQYF.

The V and J genes are TRBV27 and TRBJ2-7, with TRBD1 identical over 7 bases. Germline lookup yields CDR1 MNHEY and CDR2 SMNVEV (reference sequence). V shed 6 bases, J shed 9 bases, and the junction held 11 bases outside the gene matches. The CDR3 consists of 13 residues. CDR3 region: CASRPTGRVGQYF. CDR3 in DNA: TGTGCCAGCAGACCGACAGGGCGGGTTGGGCAGTACTTC.

V usage is TRBV6-2 or TRBV6-3 and J usage is TRBJ1-5; D uncertain. This CDR3 region has 19 residues. In germline, CDR1 is MNHEY, CDR2 SVGEGT. V gave up 0 bases and J gave up 7 bases, with 25 bases separating them. For the CDR3, the DNA is TGTGCCAGCAGTTACTCCACCCTTCAGGCCTACCGCCGGGCCCAGCCCCAGCATTTT. It translates to CASSYSTLQAYRRAQPQHF.

This clonotype showed up just a few times. The V call is TRBV9, the J call TRBJ2-7; D is unresolved. CDR1 SGDLS and CDR2 YYNGEE come from the germline V gene. The length of the CDR3 is 12 residues. With 2 bases removed from V and 3 bases from J, the gap between germline ends came to 6 bases. CDR3 sequence reads: CASSVGVYEQYV. DNA of the CDR3: TGTGCCAGCAGCGTCGGAGTCTACGAGCAGTACGTC.

The V gene is TRBV27, the J gene TRBJ1-1; unclear D gene. Between the trimmed V and J ends, which lost 4 bases and 11 bases, there was a span of 2 bases. The CDR3 has 8 amino acids. Germline-derived CDR1 and CDR2 are MNHEY and SMNVEV (reference sequence). For the CDR3, the DNA is TGTGCCAGCAGTTGGGCTTTCTTT. Translation gives CASSWAFF.

This clonotype occurred a few times. The gene calls are TRBV4-2 and TRBJ2-5, with 8 bases that match TRBD2. Trimming at V came to 4 bases and at J to 3 bases, leaving 13 bases not matched to a gene. Germline CDR1 reads LGHNA; CDR2 reads YNFKEQ. The CDR3 extends over 17 amino acids. The CDR3 DNA follows: TGTGCCAGCAGCCGGGAATATACGACGGGGGGGAAAGAGACCCAGTACTTC. Protein: CASSREYTTGGKETQYF.

This chain joins TRBV12-5 and TRBJ2-7, with D possibly matching TRBD2 (7 bases). From germline, CDR1 is LGHNT and CDR2 FRNRAP. V dropped 6 bases and J dropped 7 bases, with 16 bases sitting between them. This CDR3 has 13 amino acids. The CDR3 sequence: CASGLGGAGEQYF. As DNA, the CDR3 is TGTGCTAGTGGCCTGGGGGGGGCTGGGGAGCAGTACTTC.

The chain links TRBV7-9 to TRBJ2-3; 8 bases fit TRBD2. This CDR3 region has 15 residues. CDR1 is SEHNR, CDR2 FQNEAQ, per germline (reference sequence). With 1 base clipped from V and 6 bases from J, the junction kept 6 bases outside the gene matches. In DNA, the CDR3 is TGTGCCAGCAGCTTAGACGGGGGGGCGGACGATACGCAGTATTTT. Protein sequence: CASSLDGGADDTQYF.